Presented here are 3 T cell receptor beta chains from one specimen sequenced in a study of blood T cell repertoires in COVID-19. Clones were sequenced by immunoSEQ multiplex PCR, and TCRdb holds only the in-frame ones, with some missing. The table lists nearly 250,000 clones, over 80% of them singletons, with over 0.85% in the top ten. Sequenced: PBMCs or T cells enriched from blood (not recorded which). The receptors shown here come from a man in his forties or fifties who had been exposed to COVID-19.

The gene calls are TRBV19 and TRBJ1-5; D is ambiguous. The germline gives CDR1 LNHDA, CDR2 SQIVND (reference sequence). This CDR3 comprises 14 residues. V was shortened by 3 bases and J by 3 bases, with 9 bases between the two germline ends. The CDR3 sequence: CASSILANNQPQHF. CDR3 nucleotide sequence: TGTGCCAGTAGTATTCTAGCGAACAATCAGCCCCAGCATTTT.

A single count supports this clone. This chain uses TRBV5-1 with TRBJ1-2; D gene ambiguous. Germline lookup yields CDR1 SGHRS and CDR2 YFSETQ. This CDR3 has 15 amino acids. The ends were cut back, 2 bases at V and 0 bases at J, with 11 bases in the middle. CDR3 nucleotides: TGCGCCAGCAGCTTTGGCCAGGCAGCTAACTATGGCTACACCTTC. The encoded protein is CASSFGQAANYGYTF. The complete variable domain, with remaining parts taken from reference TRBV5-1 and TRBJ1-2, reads KAGVTQTPRYLIKTRGQQVTLSCSPISGHRSVSWYQQTPGQGLQFLFEYFSETQRNKGNFPGRFSGRQFSNSRSEMNVSTLELGDSALYLCASSFGQAANYGYTFGSGTRLTVV.

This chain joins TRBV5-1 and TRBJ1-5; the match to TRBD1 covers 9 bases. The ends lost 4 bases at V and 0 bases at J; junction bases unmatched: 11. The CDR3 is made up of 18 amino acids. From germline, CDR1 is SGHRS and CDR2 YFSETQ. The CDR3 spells CASSQNIYRGPSNQPQHF. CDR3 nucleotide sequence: TGCGCCAGCAGCCAAAACATTTACAGGGGGCCTAGCAATCAGCCCCAGCATTTT.